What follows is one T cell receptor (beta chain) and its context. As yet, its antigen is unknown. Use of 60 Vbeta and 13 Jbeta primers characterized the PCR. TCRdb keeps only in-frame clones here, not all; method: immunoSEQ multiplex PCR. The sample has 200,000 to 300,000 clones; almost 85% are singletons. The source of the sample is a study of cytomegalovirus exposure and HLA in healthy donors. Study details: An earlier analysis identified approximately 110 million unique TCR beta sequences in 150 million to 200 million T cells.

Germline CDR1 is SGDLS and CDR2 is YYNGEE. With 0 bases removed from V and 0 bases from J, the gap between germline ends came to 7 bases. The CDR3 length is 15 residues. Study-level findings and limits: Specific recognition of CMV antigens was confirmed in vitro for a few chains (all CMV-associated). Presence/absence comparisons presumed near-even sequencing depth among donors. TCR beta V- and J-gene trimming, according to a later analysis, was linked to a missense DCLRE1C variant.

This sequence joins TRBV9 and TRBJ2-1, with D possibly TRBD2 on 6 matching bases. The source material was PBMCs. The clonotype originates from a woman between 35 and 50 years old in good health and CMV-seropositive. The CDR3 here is CASSVGRASYNEQFF. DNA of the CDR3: TGTGCCAGCAGCGTAGGGAGGGCCTCCTACAATGAGCAGTTCTTC.